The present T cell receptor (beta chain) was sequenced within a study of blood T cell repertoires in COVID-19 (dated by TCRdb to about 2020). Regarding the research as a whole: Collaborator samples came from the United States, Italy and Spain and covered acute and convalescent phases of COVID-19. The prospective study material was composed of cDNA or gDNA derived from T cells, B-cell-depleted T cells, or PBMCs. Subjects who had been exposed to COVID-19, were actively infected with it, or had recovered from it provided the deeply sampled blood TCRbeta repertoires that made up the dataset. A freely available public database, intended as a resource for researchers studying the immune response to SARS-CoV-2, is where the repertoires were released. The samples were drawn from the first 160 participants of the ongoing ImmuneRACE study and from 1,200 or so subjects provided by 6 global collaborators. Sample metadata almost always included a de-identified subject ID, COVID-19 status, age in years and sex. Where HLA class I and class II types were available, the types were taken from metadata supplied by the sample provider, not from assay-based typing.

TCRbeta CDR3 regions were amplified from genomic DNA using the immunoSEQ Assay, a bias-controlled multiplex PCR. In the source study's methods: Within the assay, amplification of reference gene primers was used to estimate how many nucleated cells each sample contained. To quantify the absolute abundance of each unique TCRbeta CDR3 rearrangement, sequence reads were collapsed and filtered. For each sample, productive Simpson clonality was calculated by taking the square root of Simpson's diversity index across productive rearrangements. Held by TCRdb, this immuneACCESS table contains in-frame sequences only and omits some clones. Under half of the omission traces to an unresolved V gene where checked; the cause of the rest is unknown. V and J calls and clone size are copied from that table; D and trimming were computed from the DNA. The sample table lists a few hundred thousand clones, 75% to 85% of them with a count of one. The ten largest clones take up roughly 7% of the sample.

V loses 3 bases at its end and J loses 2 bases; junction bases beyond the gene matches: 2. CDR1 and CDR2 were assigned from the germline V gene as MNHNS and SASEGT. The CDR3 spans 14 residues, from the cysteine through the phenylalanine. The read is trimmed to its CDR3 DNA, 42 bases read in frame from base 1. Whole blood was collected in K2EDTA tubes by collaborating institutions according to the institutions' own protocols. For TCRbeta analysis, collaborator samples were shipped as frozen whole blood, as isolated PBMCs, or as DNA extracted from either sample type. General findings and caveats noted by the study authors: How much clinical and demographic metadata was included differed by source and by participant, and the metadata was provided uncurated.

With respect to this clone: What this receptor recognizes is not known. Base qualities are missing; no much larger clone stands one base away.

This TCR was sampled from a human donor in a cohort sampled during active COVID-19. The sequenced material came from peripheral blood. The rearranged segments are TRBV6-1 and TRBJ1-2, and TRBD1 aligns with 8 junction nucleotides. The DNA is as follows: TGTGCCAGCAGTGACGGACAGGGAAACTATGGCTACACCTTC. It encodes CASSDGQGNYGYTF.